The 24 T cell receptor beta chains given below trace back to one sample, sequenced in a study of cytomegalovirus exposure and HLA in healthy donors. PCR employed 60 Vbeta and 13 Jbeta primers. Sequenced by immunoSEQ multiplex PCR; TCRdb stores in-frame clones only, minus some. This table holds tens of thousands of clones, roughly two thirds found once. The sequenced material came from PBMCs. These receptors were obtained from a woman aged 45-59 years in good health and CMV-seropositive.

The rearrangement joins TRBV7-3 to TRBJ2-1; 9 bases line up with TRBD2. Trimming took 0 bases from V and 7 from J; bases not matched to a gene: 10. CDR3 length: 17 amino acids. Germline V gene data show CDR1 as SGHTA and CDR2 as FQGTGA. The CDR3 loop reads CASSLTRAGGGRNEQFF. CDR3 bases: TGTGCCAGCAGCTTAACCAGGGCGGGGGGGGGTCGGAATGAGCAGTTCTTC.

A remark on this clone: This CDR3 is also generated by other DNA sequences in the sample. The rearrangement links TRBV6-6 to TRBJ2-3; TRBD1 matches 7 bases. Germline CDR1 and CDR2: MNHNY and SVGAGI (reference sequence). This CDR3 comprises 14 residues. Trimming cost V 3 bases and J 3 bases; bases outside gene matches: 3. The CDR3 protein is CASSYSRGTDTQYF. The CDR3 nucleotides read TGTGCCAGCAGTTATAGCAGGGGGACAGATACGCAGTATTTT.

The CDR3 here is CASSQDLTGYHQPQHF. The CDR3 DNA reads as TGCGCCAGCAGCCAAGACCTAACAGGGTATCATCAGCCCCAGCATTTT. J is TRBJ1-5 and V is TRBV4-1, with D possibly matching TRBD1 (6 bases). Germline CDR1 MGHRA, CDR2 YSYEKL. V shed 0 bases and J shed 5 bases, with 14 bases lying between them. The CDR3 spans 16 residues.

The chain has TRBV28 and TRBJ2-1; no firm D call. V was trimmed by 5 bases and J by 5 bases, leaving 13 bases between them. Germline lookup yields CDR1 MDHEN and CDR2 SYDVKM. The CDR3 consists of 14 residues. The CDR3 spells CASSVRYFNNEQFF. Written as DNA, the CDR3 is TGTGCCAGCAGTGTCAGGTACTTTAACAATGAGCAGTTCTTC.

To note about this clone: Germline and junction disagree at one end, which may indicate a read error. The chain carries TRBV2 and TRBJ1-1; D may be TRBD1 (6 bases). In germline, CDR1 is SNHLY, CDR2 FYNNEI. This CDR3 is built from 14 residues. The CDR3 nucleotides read TGTGCCAGCAGGGAAGGGACACTGAACACTGAAGCTTTCTTT. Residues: CASREGTLNTEAFF.

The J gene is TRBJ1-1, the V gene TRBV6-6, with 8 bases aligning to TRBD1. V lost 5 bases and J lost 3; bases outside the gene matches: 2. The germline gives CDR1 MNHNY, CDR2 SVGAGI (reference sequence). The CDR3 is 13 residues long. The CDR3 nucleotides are TGTGCCAGCAGTACAGGGGGTTACACTGAAGCTTTCTTT. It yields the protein CASSTGGYTEAFF.

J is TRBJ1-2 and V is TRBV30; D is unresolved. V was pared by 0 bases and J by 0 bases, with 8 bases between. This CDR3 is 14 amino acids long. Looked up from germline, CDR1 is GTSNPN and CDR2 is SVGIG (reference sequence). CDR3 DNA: TGTGCCTGGAGTGTACGAGTTACTAACTATGGCTACACCTTC. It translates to CAWSVRVTNYGYTF.

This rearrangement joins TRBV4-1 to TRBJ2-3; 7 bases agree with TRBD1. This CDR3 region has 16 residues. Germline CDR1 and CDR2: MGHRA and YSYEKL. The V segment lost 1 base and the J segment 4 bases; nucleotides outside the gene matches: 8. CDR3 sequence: CASSQGQGPIADTQYF. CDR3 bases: TGCGCCAGCAGCCAAGGACAGGGTCCCATCGCAGATACGCAGTATTTT.

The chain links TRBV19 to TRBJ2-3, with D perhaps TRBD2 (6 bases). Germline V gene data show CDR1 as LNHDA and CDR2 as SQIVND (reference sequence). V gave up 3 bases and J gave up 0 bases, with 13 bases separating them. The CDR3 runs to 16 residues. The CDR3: CASSIIRGTSTDTQYF. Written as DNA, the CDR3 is TGTGCCAGTAGTATCATCCGCGGGACTAGCACAGATACGCAGTATTTT.

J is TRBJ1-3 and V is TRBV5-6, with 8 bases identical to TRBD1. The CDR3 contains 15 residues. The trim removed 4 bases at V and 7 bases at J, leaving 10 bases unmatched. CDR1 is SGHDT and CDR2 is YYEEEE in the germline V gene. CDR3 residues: CASSPGTGRANTIYF. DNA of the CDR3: TGTGCCAGCAGCCCGGGGACAGGCAGAGCGAACACCATATATTTT.

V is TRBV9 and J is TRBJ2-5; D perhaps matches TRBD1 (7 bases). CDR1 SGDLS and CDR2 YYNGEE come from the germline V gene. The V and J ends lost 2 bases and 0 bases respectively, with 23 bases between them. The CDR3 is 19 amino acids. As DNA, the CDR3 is TGTGCCAGCAGCGTTGGATCCAACGCGGGACAGATGTACCAAGAGACCCAGTACTTC. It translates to CASSVGSNAGQMYQETQYF.

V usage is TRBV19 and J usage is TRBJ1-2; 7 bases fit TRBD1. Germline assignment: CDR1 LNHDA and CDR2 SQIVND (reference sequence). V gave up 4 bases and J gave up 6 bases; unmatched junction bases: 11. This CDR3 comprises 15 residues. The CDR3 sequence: CASSTDRDWLNGYTF. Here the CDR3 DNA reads TGTGCCAGTAGTACCGACAGGGATTGGTTAAATGGCTACACCTTC.

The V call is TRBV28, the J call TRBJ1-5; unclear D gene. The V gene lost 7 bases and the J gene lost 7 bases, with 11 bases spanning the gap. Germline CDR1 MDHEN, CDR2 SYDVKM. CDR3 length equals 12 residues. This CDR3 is CASTSEGQPQHF. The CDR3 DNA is TGTGCCAGCACCTCAGAGGGCCAGCCCCAGCATTTT.

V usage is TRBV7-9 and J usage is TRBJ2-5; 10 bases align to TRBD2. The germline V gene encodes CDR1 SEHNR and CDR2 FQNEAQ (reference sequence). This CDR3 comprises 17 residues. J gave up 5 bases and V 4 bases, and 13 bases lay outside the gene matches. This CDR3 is CASSSWGAGGRDETQYF. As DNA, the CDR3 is TGTGCCAGCAGCTCCTGGGGAGCGGGGGGGCGTGACGAGACCCAGTACTTC.

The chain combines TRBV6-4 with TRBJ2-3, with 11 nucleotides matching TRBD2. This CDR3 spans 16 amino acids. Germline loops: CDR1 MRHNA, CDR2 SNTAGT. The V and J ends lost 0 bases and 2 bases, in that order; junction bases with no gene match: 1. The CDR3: CASSDSSGGDTDTQYF. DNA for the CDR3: TGTGCCAGCAGTGACTCTAGCGGGGGGGACACAGATACGCAGTATTTT.

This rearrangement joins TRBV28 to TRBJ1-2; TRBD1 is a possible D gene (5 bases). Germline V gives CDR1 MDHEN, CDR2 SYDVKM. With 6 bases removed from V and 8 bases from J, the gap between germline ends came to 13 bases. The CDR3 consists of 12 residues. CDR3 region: CASRRGAGGYTF. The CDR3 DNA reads TGTGCCAGCAGACGAGGGGCGGGGGGCTACACCTTC.

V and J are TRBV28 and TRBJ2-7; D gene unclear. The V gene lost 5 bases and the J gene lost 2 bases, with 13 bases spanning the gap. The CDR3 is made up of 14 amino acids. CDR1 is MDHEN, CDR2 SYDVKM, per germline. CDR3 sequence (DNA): TGTGCCAGCAGTACCTCTTCAGGAACCTACGAGCAGTACGTC. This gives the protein CASSTSSGTYEQYV.

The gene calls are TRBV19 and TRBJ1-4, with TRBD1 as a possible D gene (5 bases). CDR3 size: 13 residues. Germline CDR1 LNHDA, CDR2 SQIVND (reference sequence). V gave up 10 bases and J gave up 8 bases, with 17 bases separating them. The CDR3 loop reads CATHGTLKEKLFF. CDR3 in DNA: TGTGCCACCCACGGGACTCTGAAAGAAAAACTGTTTTTT. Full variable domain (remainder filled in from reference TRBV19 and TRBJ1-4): DGGITQSPKYLFRKEGQNVTLSCEQNLNHDAMYWYRQDPGQGLRLIYYSQIVNDFQKGDIAEGYSVSREKKESFPLTVTSAQKNPTAFYLCATHGTLKEKLFFGSGTQLSVL.

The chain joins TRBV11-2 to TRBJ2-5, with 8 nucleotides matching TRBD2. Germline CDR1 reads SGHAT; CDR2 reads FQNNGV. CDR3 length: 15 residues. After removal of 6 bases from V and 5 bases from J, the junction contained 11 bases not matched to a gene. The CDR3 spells CASSPRPSSGETQYF. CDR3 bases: TGTGCCAGCAGTCCTCGCCCCTCTAGCGGGGAGACCCAGTACTTC.

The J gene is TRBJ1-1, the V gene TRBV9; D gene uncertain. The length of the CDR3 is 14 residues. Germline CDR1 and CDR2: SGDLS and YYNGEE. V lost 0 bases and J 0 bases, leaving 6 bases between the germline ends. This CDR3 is CASSVAGMNTEAFF. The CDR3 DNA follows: TGTGCCAGCAGCGTAGCAGGAATGAACACTGAAGCTTTCTTT.

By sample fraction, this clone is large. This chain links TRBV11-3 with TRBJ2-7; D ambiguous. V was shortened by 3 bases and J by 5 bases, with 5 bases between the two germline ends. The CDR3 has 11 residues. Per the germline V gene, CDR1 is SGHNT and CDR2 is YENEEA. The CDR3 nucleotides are TGTGCCAGCAGCTTTGGAGACGAGCAGTACTTC. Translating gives CASSFGDEQYF.

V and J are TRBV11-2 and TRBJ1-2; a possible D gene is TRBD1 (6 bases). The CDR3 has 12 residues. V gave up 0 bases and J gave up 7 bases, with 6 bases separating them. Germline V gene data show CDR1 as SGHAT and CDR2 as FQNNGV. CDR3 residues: CASSLEGAGYTF. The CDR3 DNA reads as TGTGCCAGCAGCTTAGAGGGGGCTGGCTACACCTTC. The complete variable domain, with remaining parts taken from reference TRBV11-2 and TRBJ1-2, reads EAGVAQSPRYKIIEKRQSVAFWCNPISGHATLYWYQQILGQGPKLLIQFQNNGVVDDSQLPKDRFSAERLKGVDSTLKIQPAKLEDSAVYLCASSLEGAGYTFGSGTRLTVV.

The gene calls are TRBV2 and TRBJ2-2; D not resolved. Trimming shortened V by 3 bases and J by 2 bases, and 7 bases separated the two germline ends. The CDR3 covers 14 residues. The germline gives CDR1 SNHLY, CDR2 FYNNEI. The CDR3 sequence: CASSDPGNTGELFF. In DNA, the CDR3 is TGTGCCAGCAGTGACCCCGGTAACACCGGGGAGCTGTTTTTT.

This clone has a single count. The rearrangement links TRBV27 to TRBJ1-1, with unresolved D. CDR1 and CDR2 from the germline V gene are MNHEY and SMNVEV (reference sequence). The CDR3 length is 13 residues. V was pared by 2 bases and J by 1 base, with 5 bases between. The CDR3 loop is CASSLDWNTEAFF. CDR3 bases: TGTGCCAGCAGTTTAGACTGGAACACTGAAGCTTTCTTT.